These T cell receptor beta chains were read from a single sample in a study of blood T cell repertoires in COVID-19. Clones were sequenced by immunoSEQ multiplex PCR, and TCRdb holds only the in-frame ones, with some missing. The data hold more than 85,000 clones, with approximately 84% observed a single time. The specimen sequenced was peripheral blood. The receptor set was obtained from a woman aged 55-69 years with acute or convalescent COVID-19. CDR3s include the opening cysteine and the closing phenylalanine or tryptophan. D genes are given only for firm matches. Expanded clones are given a class, and other clones once, few, many or no size at all.

j_call clone_size v_call d_call cdr3_length cdr3_nt cdr3_aa
TRBJ1-1 . TRBV30 . 16 TGTGCCTGGACCTATGGGTATCCAGGGACTAACACTGAAGCTTTCTTT CAWTYGYPGTNTEAFF
TRBJ1-2 . TRBV29-1 . 11 TGCAGCGTTGATAAGAGCTATGGCTACACCTTC CSVDKSYGYTF
TRBJ2-7 . TRBV4-1 . 16 TGCGCCAGCAGCCAGGGAGCGTACAGGGCCCCCTACGAGCAGTACTTC CASSQGAYRAPYEQYF
TRBJ1-2 . TRBV5-1 TRBD1 15 TGCGCCAGCAGTTTTACCGGGACAGGGGGCTCTGGCTACACCTTC CASSFTGTGGSGYTF
TRBJ1-5 few TRBV29-1 . 15 TGCAGCGTTGCCGATGGAGTTCTAGGCAATCAGCCCCAGCATTTT CSVADGVLGNQPQHF
TRBJ1-4 few TRBV4-1 . 16 TGCGCCAGCAGCCAAGATGGGAGGGGCCCGAATGAAAAACTGTTTTTT CASSQDGRGPNEKLFF
TRBJ1-6 . TRBV19 TRBD1 15 TGTGCCAGTAGTACCGGACAGGGTGTGAATTCACCCCTCCACTTT CASSTGQGVNSPLHF
TRBJ2-4 . TRBV7-6 . 15 TGTGCCAGCAGCTTAGGGGGCAGGGCTTCAAACATTCAGTACTTC CASSLGGRASNIQYF
TRBJ1-2 few TRBV4-1 . 14 TGCGCCAGCAGCCAAGAAATCCGGGGTTATGGCTACACCTTC CASSQEIRGYGYTF
TRBJ2-1 . TRBV5-1 . 14 TGCGCCAGCAGCTTGGCCGGGGTTAACAATGAGCAGTTCTTC CASSLAGVNNEQFF
TRBJ1-6 . TRBV5-4 TRBD1 18 TGTGCCAGCAGCTTCCCGGGACAGGGGGTCTCGAACAATTCACCCCTCCACTTT CASSFPGQGVSNNSPLHF
TRBJ1-4 . TRBV28 . 16 TGTGCCAGCAGTTTATCCAAGGGGCCAACTAATGAAAAACTGTTTTTT CASSLSKGPTNEKLFF
TRBJ1-2 . TRBV7-9 . 13 TGTGCCAGCAGCTTAGCAGGGAGGGATGGCTACACCTTC CASSLAGRDGYTF
TRBJ1-6 . TRBV3-1/TRBV3-2 TRBD1 13 TGTGCCAGCAGCCCAGGGGGCGGTTCACCCCTCCACTTT CASSPGGGSPLHF
TRBJ1-5 . TRBV28 TRBD1 16 TGTGCCAGCAGCAAAAGTCCCGGGACAGGGAATCAGCCCCAGCATTTT CASSKSPGTGNQPQHF
TRBJ1-5 . TRBV19 TRBD1 16 TGTGCCAGTAGCCAAGACAGGGTGGGCGGCAATCAGCCCCAGCATTTT CASSQDRVGGNQPQHF
TRBJ1-2 . TRBV20-1 TRBD1 14 TGCAGTGCTAGTCCCGGGACAGGGAACTATGGCTACACCTTC CSASPGTGNYGYTF
TRBJ1-6 . TRBV30 . 16 TGTGCCTGGAGTGTACGAAGGAGCTCCTATAATTCACCCCTCCACTTT CAWSVRRSSYNSPLHF
TRBJ1-5 . TRBV4-1 TRBD1 15 TGCGCCAGCAGCCAAGAGGGGACAGGCAATCAGCCCCAGCATTTT CASSQEGTGNQPQHF
TRBJ2-1 . TRBV11-3 TRBD2 18 TGTGCCAGCAGCTTAGATCAAAGCGGGGGGGTTCCTATGAACGAGCAGTTCTTC CASSLDQSGGVPMNEQFF
TRBJ1-4 . TRBV7-9 TRBD1 15 TGTGCCAGCAGCTTCCAACAGGGGGCGGCTGAAAAACTGTTTTTT CASSFQQGAAEKLFF
TRBJ2-7 . TRBV23-1 TRBD1 21 TGCGCCAGCAAGGGGGGCTCGTCGGGACAGGGGGCTCCTAGTGCGTTCTACGAGCAGTACTTC CASKGGSSGQGAPSAFYEQYF
TRBJ1-4 once TRBV6-6 TRBD1 15 TGTGCCAGGGAGGCCTGGGACAGAGGTAATGAAAAACTGTTTTTT CAREAWDRGNEKLFF
TRBJ2-3 . TRBV7-9 TRBD1 15 TGTGCCAGCAGCTCGCGGGACAGGGTGACAGATACGCAGTATTTT CASSSRDRVTDTQYF
TRBJ1-5 . TRBV3-1/TRBV3-2 . 14 TGTGCCAGCAGCCAAGGACGGCCCCAGGGGCCCCAGCATTTT CASSQGRPQGPQHF
TRBJ1-2 . TRBV6-5 . 13 TGTGCCAGCAGCCCCGACGAAAAGCGAGGCTACACCTTC CASSPDEKRGYTF
TRBJ1-6 . TRBV4-2 . 15 TGTGCCAGCAGCCAGCTAGGGGGGGGCGACTCACCCCTCCACTTT CASSQLGGGDSPLHF
TRBJ1-2 . TRBV28 . 13 TGTGCCAGCAGTACAGGGAACAACTATGGCTACACCTTC CASSTGNNYGYTF
TRBJ1-4 . TRBV5-4 . 14 TGTGCCAGCACCCGAGGGGGTCGGGATGAAAAACTGTTTTTT CASTRGGRDEKLFF
TRBJ1-3 . TRBV5-1 . 15 TGCGCCAGCAGCTTGGGACAGACCTCTGGAAACACCATATATTTT CASSLGQTSGNTIYF
TRBJ2-7 . TRBV19 . 15 TGTGCCAGTAGTAAGAGAGGACAGTTTAGCAACGAGCAGTACTTC CASSKRGQFSNEQYF
TRBJ1-3 . TRBV5-1 . 15 TGCGCCAGCAGCTTGACGGGCGGGTCTGGAAACACCATATATTTT CASSLTGGSGNTIYF
TRBJ1-5 once TRBV2 . 12 TGTGCCATTAGGGAGGGGGATCAGCCCCAGCATTTT CAIREGDQPQHF
TRBJ2-1 . TRBV2 TRBD1 14 TGTGCCACTAACCGGGACAGGGCCCACAATGAGCAGTTCTTC CATNRDRAHNEQFF
TRBJ2-7 . TRBV20-1 . 14 TGCAGTGCTAGTCCGGACTTCAGCTCCTACGAGCAGTACTTC CSASPDFSSYEQYF
TRBJ2-5 . TRBV6-5 TRBD1 16 TGTGCCAGCAGCTACCGGGACAGGGGGTTTGGAGAGACCCAGTACTTC CASSYRDRGFGETQYF
TRBJ2-7 . TRBV6-6 TRBD1 14 TGTGCCAGCACCTCAGGGGGCCCACCCTACGAGCAGTACTTC CASTSGGPPYEQYF
TRBJ2-1 . TRBV6-6 TRBD2 12 TGTGCCAGCAGTTCAACTAGCGTTGAGCAGTTCTTC CASSSTSVEQFF
TRBJ1-1 . TRBV7-9 TRBD1 15 TGTGCCAGCAGGTCCGGGACAGGTACAAACACTGAAGCTTTCTTT CASRSGTGTNTEAFF
TRBJ1-5 . TRBV7-3 TRBD1 16 TGTGCCAGCAGCCTACCCGGGACAGGGGGATGTCAGCCCCAGCATTTT CASSLPGTGGCQPQHF
TRBJ1-4 . TRBV2 . 13 TGTGCCAGCAGTGCAGGCGGAGGGGAAAAACTGTTTTTT CASSAGGGEKLFF
TRBJ2-3 few TRBV24-1 . 16 TGTGCCACCAGTGATCGCAGCGACAGAGTCACAGATACGCAGTATTTT CATSDRSDRVTDTQYF
TRBJ1-5 . TRBV30 TRBD1 14 TGTGCCTGGAAACAGGGACAGTCAAATCAGCCCCAGCATTTT CAWKQGQSNQPQHF
TRBJ2-7 once TRBV10-3 . 12 TGTGCCACCCGGGACAACCCCTACGAGCAGTACTTC CATRDNPYEQYF
TRBJ2-3 . TRBV10-3 TRBD2 18 TGTGCCATCACTCCCGGGACTAGCGGGGGCCTTGGGGGAGATACGCAGTATTTT CAITPGTSGGLGGDTQYF